This TCR beta chain is drawn from a study of blood T cell repertoires in COVID-19 (dated by TCRdb to 2018 to 2021). As for the study more broadly: Samples from collaborators originated in the United States, Italy and Spain and spanned both the acute and convalescent phases of COVID-19. The prospective study material was composed of cDNA or gDNA derived from T cells, B-cell-depleted T cells, or PBMCs. Subjects who had been exposed to COVID-19, were actively infected with it, or had recovered from it provided the deeply sampled blood TCRbeta repertoires that made up the dataset. The repertoires were released in a freely available public database meant as a resource for research on the immune response to SARS-CoV-2. The samples were drawn from the first 160 participants of the ongoing ImmuneRACE study and from roughly 1,300 subjects provided by 6 global collaborators. A de-identified subject ID, COVID-19 status, age in years and sex were almost always included in the sample metadata. HLA class I and class II types, where available, came from metadata supplied by the sample provider rather than from assay-based typing.

The immunoSEQ Assay, a bias-controlled multiplex PCR, was used to amplify TCRbeta CDR3 regions from genomic DNA. The published analysis was carried out like this. The number of nucleated cells in each sample was estimated by amplification of reference gene primers within the assay. Sequence reads were collapsed and filtered to measure the absolute abundance of every unique TCRbeta CDR3 rearrangement. For each sample, productive Simpson clonality was calculated by taking the square root of Simpson's diversity index across productive rearrangements. TCRdb took this table from immuneACCESS and kept in-frame rearrangements with V and J called. Such tables lack part of the clones; where checked against another copy, unresolved V genes explain under half of the gap, and the rest is unexplained. The V and J calls and clone size are taken from that table; D and trimming were inferred from the DNA. The sample table shows some 68,000 clones, and 75% to 90% are seen once. Of the sample, around 8.7% is held by the ten largest clones.

The collaborating institutions used their own protocols to collect whole blood in K2EDTA tubes. For TCRbeta analysis, collaborator samples were shipped as frozen whole blood, as isolated PBMCs, or as DNA extracted from either sample type. Study-level results and caveats: How much clinical and demographic metadata was included differed by source and by participant, and the metadata was provided uncurated.

This clone is assessed as medium-sized (0.01 to 0.1%). Its antigen remains undetermined. The record has no base qualities; no much larger clone is one base away. At the junction V is shortened by 5 bases and J by 7 bases, with 15 bases in between. The germline V gene (reference sequence) supplies CDR1 MNHEY and CDR2 SMNVEV. The CDR3 spans 13 residues, from the cysteine through the phenylalanine. Just CDR3 DNA is preserved here, 39 bases in frame from base 1. The sequenced sample was peripheral blood. Here the chain combines TRBV27 and TRBJ2-7; possibly the D gene is TRBD2, per 5 matching bases. The TCR sequence derives from a man between 45 and 60 years old with active COVID-19. The CDR3 is CASSPTVAGEQYF. The nucleotide sequence reads as follows: TGTGCCAGCAGTCCCACAGTGGCGGGTGAGCAGTACTTC.